A selection of T cell receptor beta chains follows, all from one sample in a study of T cell responses to AZD1222 COVID-19 vaccine. This table comes from immunoSEQ multiplex PCR, and its TCRdb copy is limited to in-frame clones, with some not included. The sample has 85,000 or so clones; more than 70% are singletons. Sequencing used peripheral blood, obtained 28 days after the second AZD1222 dose. The receptor set was obtained from an adult who received the AZD1222 COVID-19 vaccine. Each CDR3 is given with its conserved first and last residue. The D gene is left open where the match is weak. Where a row states a size, it is once, few, many or the class of an expanded clone; other rows omit it.

V gene	D gene	clone size	J gene	CDR3 length	CDR3 DNA	CDR3 protein
TRBV4-1	TRBD2	.	TRBJ2-1	19	TGCGCCAGCAGCCAAGATTGGGCGACTAGCGGGTACTACTACAATGAGCAGTTCTTC	CASSQDWATSGYYYNEQFF
TRBV4-2	TRBD1	once	TRBJ1-3	17	TGTGCCAGCAGCCAAGATGGACCCACGGGACAGAAGAACACCATATATTTT	CASSQDGPTGQKNTIYF
TRBV7-9	.	.	TRBJ1-6	15	TGTGCCAGCAGCCCGACCTACGAACGTAATTCACCCCTCCACTTT	CASSPTYERNSPLHF
TRBV28	.	.	TRBJ1-2	14	TGTGCCAGCAGTCCATGGACAGTACCATATGGCTACACCTTC	CASSPWTVPYGYTF
TRBV5-4	TRBD1	once	TRBJ2-1	15	TGTGCCAGCAGCTTGGGACAGGGGCCCTACAATGAGCAGTTCTTC	CASSLGQGPYNEQFF
TRBV28	TRBD2	once	TRBJ2-4	15	TGTGCCAGCAGTTTAGCGGCCGCGGGAGAAAACATTCAGTACTTC	CASSLAAAGENIQYF
TRBV5-5	.	.	TRBJ2-2	16	TGTGCCAGCACCCCGTCACCCGGGAGAATGGCCGGGGAGCTGTTTTTT	CASTPSPGRMAGELFF
TRBV7-9	.	.	TRBJ2-3	13	TGTGCCAGCAGCTTATTGCAGACAGATACGCAGTATTTT	CASSLLQTDTQYF
TRBV6-4	TRBD2	.	TRBJ2-3	15	TGTGCCAGCAGCAGACTAGCGGGAGAGGGGGATACGCAGTATTTT	CASSRLAGEGDTQYF
TRBV7-2	.	once	TRBJ2-2	14	TGTGCCAGCAGCTCAGGACTCGGTACCGGGGAGCTGTTTTTT	CASSSGLGTGELFF
TRBV28	.	few	TRBJ2-3	11	TGTGCCAGCAGGGCCCTTCGTACGCAGTATTTT	CASRALRTQYF
TRBV30	.	.	TRBJ1-6	14	TGTGCCTGGAGTGTGGGAGGGTCCAATTCACCCCTCCACTTT	CAWSVGGSNSPLHF
TRBV2	TRBD1	.	TRBJ2-2	14	TGTGCCAGCAGTGACAGGGGGCTCGTCGGGGAGCTGTTTTTT	CASSDRGLVGELFF
TRBV21-1	.	.	TRBJ2-7	17	TGTGCCAGCAGCAAATTAGAGAGTCGGACAGGATCCTACGAGCAGTACTTC	CASSKLESRTGSYEQYF
TRBV28	.	few	TRBJ2-7	14	TGTGCCAGCAGTCGGGCGGTCCGGTTCAACGAGCAGTACTTC	CASSRAVRFNEQYF
TRBV5-1	TRBD1	few	TRBJ2-7	16	TGCGCCAGCAGTCCTGAACCCGGGACAGTGCCCTACGAGCAGTACTTC	CASSPEPGTVPYEQYF
TRBV28	.	few	TRBJ2-7	12	TGTGCCAGCAGTTTAAGCCCCCGGGAGCAGTACTTC	CASSLSPREQYF
TRBV19	.	.	TRBJ2-1	14	TGTGCCAGTACCCTCACGGGGGCCGGTAGTGAGCAGTTCTTC	CASTLTGAGSEQFF
TRBV5-1	.	.	TRBJ1-6	16	TGCGCCAGCAGCCCGACCACCTCGGGAGGTAATTCACCCCTCCACTTT	CASSPTTSGGNSPLHF
TRBV21-1	.	.	TRBJ2-1	17	TGTGCCAGCAGCTTCCTAAGGCAGGGGCCTTACTACAATGAGCAGTTCTTC	CASSFLRQGPYYNEQFF
TRBV18	.	.	TRBJ2-5	13	TGTGCCAGCTCACCCGGAGATAAAGAGACCCAGTACTTC	CASSPGDKETQYF
TRBV29-1	.	.	TRBJ2-3	12	TGCAGCGGCGGACCGGGGCCCGCGGCGCAGTATTTT	CSGGPGPAAQYF
TRBV19	TRBD1	.	TRBJ2-2	18	TGTGCCAGTAGTATTATCCCCTTGCGCGCAGGGGGCTCCGGGGAGCTGTTTTTT	CASSIIPLRAGGSGELFF
TRBV7-9	.	.	TRBJ1-3	19	TGTGCCATCGAGTCCCACGAGGTAGTAGGTCTCTCTTCTGGAAACACCATATATTTT	CAIESHEVVGLSSGNTIYF
TRBV12-3/TRBV12-4	.	.	TRBJ2-5	11	TGTGCCAGCAGTCTTCAAGAGACCCAGTACTTC	CASSLQETQYF
TRBV28	TRBD1	.	TRBJ1-1	12	TGTGCCAGCAGTTTAACCCAGGGGGGAGCTTTCTTT	CASSLTQGGAFF
TRBV20-1	TRBD1	.	TRBJ2-4	11	TGCAGTGCTAAACTGGGCCCCACGACAGGGTTC	CSAKLGPTTGF
TRBV19	TRBD1	.	TRBJ1-4	17	TGTGCCAGTAGTAACGACAGGGGATTCGCAACTAATGAAAAACTGTTTTTT	CASSNDRGFATNEKLFF
TRBV5-1	TRBD2	.	TRBJ2-1	15	TGCGCCAGCAGTCTGGCCGGGGGGATTAACAATGAGCAGTTCTTC	CASSLAGGINNEQFF
TRBV6-2/TRBV6-3	.	once	TRBJ1-3	16	TGTGCCAGCAGTTACCCAACCCGGGGGTCTGGAAACACCATATATTTT	CASSYPTRGSGNTIYF
TRBV7-9	TRBD1	.	TRBJ1-5	19	TGTGCCAGCAGCAAACCCGCCGACAGGGCCAGGAAGGGGGCTCAGCCCCAGCATTTT	CASSKPADRARKGAQPQHF
TRBV5-1	.	once	TRBJ1-4	14	TGCGCCAGCAGCTTTTCGGGGGCGGATGAAAAACTGTTTTTT	CASSFSGADEKLFF
TRBV5-4	.	.	TRBJ2-3	15	TGTGCCAGCAGCCGATGGGGGGGCTGGAAAGATACGCAGTATTTT	CASSRWGGWKDTQYF
TRBV28	TRBD1	.	TRBJ1-5	16	TGTGCCAGCAGTTTATCCCCCCCAGGGGGAGGGCAGCCCCAGCATTTT	CASSLSPPGGGQPQHF
TRBV5-4	TRBD1	.	TRBJ1-2	16	TGTGCCAGCAGCTTGGCTAGGAGGGGGCAAAGCTATGGCTACACCTTC	CASSLARRGQSYGYTF
TRBV28	.	.	TRBJ1-1	15	TGTGCCAGCAACTTGGACAGCAGACCGAACACTGAAGCTTTCTTT	CASNLDSRPNTEAFF
TRBV4-2	.	once	TRBJ2-3	16	TGTGCCAGCAGCCAAGAAGGCAGAAAATACACAGATACGCAGTATTTT	CASSQEGRKYTDTQYF
TRBV3-1/TRBV3-2	.	once	TRBJ2-7	11	TGTGCCAGCAGCCAGGGGTACGAGCAGTACTTC	CASSQGYEQYF
TRBV7-3	TRBD1	.	TRBJ1-1	15	TGTGCCAGCAGCTTAGGCGACAGGGCAAACGGTGAAGCTTTCTTT	CASSLGDRANGEAFF
TRBV5-1	.	once	TRBJ2-3	12	TGCGCCAGCAGCCCGTCCGGGGTTACGCAGTATTTT	CASSPSGVTQYF
TRBV18	.	once	TRBJ1-3	14	TGTGCCAGCTCACCGGACAGCTCTGGAAACACCATATATTTT	CASSPDSSGNTIYF
TRBV19	TRBD1	.	TRBJ1-2	14	TGTGCCAGTAGTATACCCCGGGACAGGGGTGGCTACACCTTC	CASSIPRDRGGYTF
TRBV5-1	.	.	TRBJ1-2	14	TGCGCCAGCGCCCCTGGGGGAACTAACTATGGCTACACCTTC	CASAPGGTNYGYTF
TRBV19	.	once	TRBJ2-3	15	TGTGCCAGTAGTATAGTGGCAGGGAGCACAGATACGCAGTATTTT	CASSIVAGSTDTQYF
TRBV10-2	.	.	TRBJ1-1	15	TGCGCCAGCAGCCGCACTATCTCCGGGGGCGGTGAAGCTTTCTTT	CASSRTISGGGEAFF
TRBV6-5	TRBD2	.	TRBJ2-1	16	TGTGCCAGCAGTTCGGTAGCGGGAAGGTCCTACAATGAGCAGTTCTTC	CASSSVAGRSYNEQFF
TRBV7-9	.	.	TRBJ2-3	15	TGTGCCAGCAGCCCCCGTCGTGGGGACACAGATACGCAGTATTTT	CASSPRRGDTDTQYF
TRBV4-3	.	once	TRBJ2-2	15	TGCGCCAGCAGCCTGGGGCTAGCGACCACCGGGGAGCTGTTTTTT	CASSLGLATTGELFF
TRBV7-9	TRBD2	.	TRBJ2-7	14	TGTGCCAGCAGCCAGGATGCGGGAGGGAGGGAGCAGTACTTC	CASSQDAGGREQYF
TRBV5-4	.	.	TRBJ2-2	12	TGTGCCAGCAGCCAAAGCACCGGGGAGCTGTTTTTT	CASSQSTGELFF
TRBV3-1/TRBV3-2	TRBD1	.	TRBJ2-7	15	TGTGCCAGCAGCCCCCCCGGGACAGGGCGGTACGAGCAGTACTTC	CASSPPGTGRYEQYF
TRBV11-2	.	.	TRBJ2-1	15	TGTGCCAGCAGCTTCCGACAGGGAGGGGTAAATGAGCAGTTCTTC	CASSFRQGGVNEQFF
TRBV28	.	.	TRBJ1-2	13	TGTGCCAGCAGTTTGTTAGTGAACTATGGCTACACCTTC	CASSLLVNYGYTF
TRBV4-2	.	.	TRBJ2-3	16	TGTGCCAGCAGCCAGCCCGCCGGGTTTTCCACAGATACGCAGTATTTT	CASSQPAGFSTDTQYF
TRBV6-2/TRBV6-3	TRBD2	.	TRBJ2-1	15	TGTGCCAGCAGCCTCCGGGAGGGCCTCTACAATGAGCAGTTCTTC	CASSLREGLYNEQFF
TRBV19	.	.	TRBJ2-1	11	TGTGCCAGCAGAACTGGGTCCGGGCAGTTCTTC	CASRTGSGQFF
TRBV2	.	.	TRBJ2-2	16	TGTGCCAGCAGTGAAGTTTCCATATCGAACACCGGGGAGCTGTTTTTT	CASSEVSISNTGELFF